A selection of T cell receptor beta chains follows, all from one sample in a study of blood T cell repertoires in COVID-19. Generated by immunoSEQ multiplex PCR, the TCRdb table keeps only in-frame clones and is missing some. The profile shows 60,000 to 80,000 clones, approximately 90% of them singletons. Sequences were obtained from peripheral blood. These receptors were obtained from a man between 60 and 75 years old with acute or convalescent COVID-19. The CDR3 runs from the conserved cysteine through the conserved F or W. The D gene is left open where the match is weak. A row's size may be missing; if present it is once, few, many or a size class.

clone_size d_call j_call v_call cdr3_nt cdr3_aa
. . TRBJ1-6 TRBV12-3/TRBV12-4 TGTGCCAGCAGTCGAACAGCGGGGGCCCTCCACTTT CASSRTAGALHF
. TRBD1 TRBJ1-2 TRBV5-1 TGCGCCAGCAGCTTCGGACAGGGTTATGGCTACACCTTC CASSFGQGYGYTF
few TRBD2 TRBJ2-2 TRBV15 TGTGCCACCAGCGACTTAGCGGGAAACACCGGGGAGCTGTTTTTT CATSDLAGNTGELFF
. TRBD1 TRBJ2-1 TRBV2 TGTGCCAGCAGTGCCAGTGAGGACAGGTCAGAGTACGATGAGCAGTTCTTC CASSASEDRSEYDEQFF
. . TRBJ2-5 TRBV7-9 TGTGCCAGCAGCTTAGAGGTCACCGGGGAGACCCAGTACTTC CASSLEVTGETQYF
. . TRBJ1-1 TRBV6-2/TRBV6-3 TGTGCCAGCAGTTACTCTCTCGGGGGGCGAGCTTTCTTT CASSYSLGGRAFF
. TRBD2 TRBJ2-3 TRBV7-8 TGTGCCAGCAGCACGGGACTAGCGAGACTCAATACGCAGTATTTT CASSTGLARLNTQYF
once . TRBJ1-5 TRBV2 TGTGCCAGTGGATTCGGGGTCAATCAGCCCCAGCATTTT CASGFGVNQPQHF
. TRBD2 TRBJ2-7 TRBV6-5 TGTGCCAGCAGAAGGACTAGCGTCCACGAGCAGTACTTC CASRRTSVHEQYF
. . TRBJ1-2 TRBV12-3/TRBV12-4 TGTGCCAGCAGGCCAGGACAGCTATATGGCTACACCTTC CASRPGQLYGYTF
once . TRBJ1-5 TRBV19 TGTGCCAGTAGTGACAGACAGCGTGATCAGCCCCAGCATTTT CASSDRQRDQPQHF
. . TRBJ2-1 TRBV15 TGTGCCACCAGCAGAGTTTGGGGGCCGGGTGAGCAGTTCTTC CATSRVWGPGEQFF
. . TRBJ1-4 TRBV6-4 TGTGCCAGCAGTGAAGGGGCAGCAACTAATGAAAAACTGTTTTTT CASSEGAATNEKLFF
. . TRBJ1-5 TRBV3-1/TRBV3-2 TGTGCCAGCAGCCAAGCTGAGTTTCAGCCCCAGCATTTT CASSQAEFQPQHF
. TRBD1 TRBJ2-2 TRBV19 TGTGCCAGTACCTCCACAGGGGGCGGGAGCGGGGAGCTGTTTTTT CASTSTGGGSGELFF
. . TRBJ2-7 TRBV12-5 TGTGCTAGTGGCCTAGGGGTCGAGCAGTACTTC CASGLGVEQYF
once . TRBJ1-3 TRBV30 TGTGCCTGGAGTGTATTGGATCTACGGGAGGCCCCTAATTTT CAWSVLDLREAPNF
few TRBD1 TRBJ2-3 TRBV24-1 TGTGCCACCAGTGACTTGACAGGGGGCTGGGATACGCAGTATTTT CATSDLTGGWDTQYF
. . TRBJ2-5 TRBV1 TGCACCAGCAGCCAAGATTGGCGAGGCAGAGAAGAGACCCAGTACTTC CTSSQDWRGREETQYF
once . TRBJ1-1 TRBV6-1 TGTGCCAGCAGTGACGCCACCGACAAAATCCCCGGAGGGAACACTGAAGCTTTCTTT CASSDATDKIPGGNTEAFF
. . TRBJ1-1 TRBV5-1 TGCGCCAGCAGCTTGGCGGCACGGGGGGAAGCTTTCTTT CASSLAARGEAFF
. TRBD2 TRBJ2-3 TRBV7-9 TGTGCCAGCAGCCCTCGGACTAGCGGGATGCATAGGGCAGATACGCAGTATTTT CASSPRTSGMHRADTQYF
few . TRBJ1-5 TRBV5-1 TGCGCCAGCAGCCTGGACAGAAATCAGCCCCAGCATTTT CASSLDRNQPQHF
. TRBD1 TRBJ2-2 TRBV19 TGTGCCAGTAGTATAGGAGGGACAGGGATCGGGGAGCTGTTTTTT CASSIGGTGIGELFF
. . TRBJ1-2 TRBV5-4 TGTGCCAGGAACCGGGACATAGGGTCTTTGGGGGGCTACACCTTC CARNRDIGSLGGYTF
. . TRBJ2-3 TRBV6-5 TGTGCCAGCACCACAGGGCGCACAGATACGCAGTATTTT CASTTGRTDTQYF
. TRBD1 TRBJ2-2 TRBV7-3 TGTGCCAGCAGCTTAGACAGGGGGGTGAACACCGGGGAGCTGTTTTTT CASSLDRGVNTGELFF
. . TRBJ2-7 TRBV7-2 TGTGCCAGCAGCTTAGCGGGTGGGGCTATCTACGAGCAGTACTTC CASSLAGGAIYEQYF
. . TRBJ2-5 TRBV21-1 TGTGCCAGCAGCAAAGTCCGGCTAGCGGGAGGGGGGTACCAAGAGACCCAGTACTTC CASSKVRLAGGGYQETQYF
. TRBD1 TRBJ2-7 TRBV5-1 TGCGCCAGCAGCTTGGCAACAGGGGGAAACGAGCAGTACTTC CASSLATGGNEQYF
. TRBD1 TRBJ2-3 TRBV24-1 TGTGCCACCAGTGACCCAACCGGGACAGGGGGCACAGATACGCAGTATTTT CATSDPTGTGGTDTQYF
once . TRBJ1-6 TRBV6-5 TGTGCCAGCAGGCGACAGGCCGCTTATAATTCACCCCTCCACTTT CASRRQAAYNSPLHF
. . TRBJ1-4 TRBV18 TGTGCCAGCGCGGGGGATCAGGCAACTAATGAAAAACTGTTTTTT CASAGDQATNEKLFF
. . TRBJ1-4 TRBV27 TGTGCCAGCAGTTTGCGGCAGGGAGAAAAACTGTTTTTT CASSLRQGEKLFF
. TRBD1 TRBJ1-6 TRBV5-1 TGCGCCAGCAGCTTGGGACAGGGAATGGGTAATAATTCACCCCTCCACTTT CASSLGQGMGNNSPLHF
. . TRBJ2-1 TRBV30 TGTGCCTGGAGTGTAGATAGTGAGCAGTTCTTC CAWSVDSEQFF
. TRBD2 TRBJ2-1 TRBV19 TGTGCCAGTTCCCTGGCGGGAGGACGGAACAATGAGCAGTTCTTC CASSLAGGRNNEQFF
. TRBD2 TRBJ2-7 TRBV6-1 TGTGCCAGCAGTGAATCCGGGGGGGCGGGAGAGCAGTACTTC CASSESGGAGEQYF
. . TRBJ1-2 TRBV12-5 TGTGCTAGTGGTTTGGACCGAGTTAGAGGCTACACCTTC CASGLDRVRGYTF
. TRBD1 TRBJ1-2 TRBV19 TGTGCCAGTAACCCAGCACAGGGGCATCATGGCTACACCTTC CASNPAQGHHGYTF
. . TRBJ1-2 TRBV27 TGTGCCAGCAGTTTATACAGCTATGGCTACACCTTC CASSLYSYGYTF
. . TRBJ2-2 TRBV3-1/TRBV3-2 TGTGCCAGCAGCCAAGAAATGGCTTCAGGAAGGGAGCTGTTTTTT CASSQEMASGRELFF
. . TRBJ1-3 TRBV3-1/TRBV3-2 TGTGCCAGCAGCCAAGATCCGGGGGGCGCTGGTGGAAACACCATATATTTT CASSQDPGGAGGNTIYF
. . TRBJ1-6 TRBV23-1 TGCGCCAGCATTAGTCGGCGGGGAAATTCACCCCTCCACTTT CASISRRGNSPLHF
. . TRBJ1-4 TRBV5-1 TGCGCCAGCAGCGTTCGGACAGCAAGTAATGAAAAACTGTTTTTT CASSVRTASNEKLFF
. . TRBJ2-2 TRBV5-1 TGCGCCAGCAGCAGCCGACCGATTACCGAGGGGGTCACCGGGGAGCTGTTTTTT CASSSRPITEGVTGELFF